These 23 T cell receptor beta chains came from one sample sequenced in a study of shared clonotypes between healthy human individuals. Using immunoSEQ multiplex PCR, the repertoire was profiled, and TCRdb retains in-frame clones only, with some absent. The sample includes around 500,000 clones, more than 75% of them seen just once. The source material was PBMCs. All receptors come from a woman in her forties in good health. Some clones in this sample may be carry-over from other donors' samples.

CDR3: CASSFTDRQGAKSSQPQHF. The DNA of the CDR3 is TGTGCCAGCAGTTTTACCGACAGACAGGGGGCTAAAAGTAGTCAGCCCCAGCATTTT. The V call is TRBV28, the J call TRBJ1-5; 10 bases agree with TRBD1. V shed 3 bases, J shed 6 bases, and the junction held 17 bases outside the gene matches. The CDR3 is 19 amino acids. Germline-derived CDR1 and CDR2 are MDHEN and SYDVKM.

In its sample, this clone was seen once. V is TRBV9 and J is TRBJ2-3, with unresolved D. CDR3 length: 14 amino acids. Trimming took 0 bases from V and 1 from J, leaving 6 bases between them. Per germline, CDR1 SGDLS and CDR2 YYNGEE. CDR3 residues: CASSVGAGTDTQYF. CDR3 bases: TGTGCCAGCAGCGTAGGAGCAGGCACAGATACGCAGTATTTT.

Comment on this clone: The DNA is omitted, as the CDR3 cannot be located on it reliably, and the CDR3 follows TCRdb's listing. This chain uses TRBV21-1 with TRBJ2-2; TRBD2 is the table's D call and was not checked against the DNA. TRBV21-1 is a pseudogene segment. A total of 17 residues make up the CDR3, ends included. Here the CDR3 reads CASWDSGRYLCTGELFF.

The J gene is TRBJ1-5, the V gene TRBV6-1, with D possibly TRBD1 on 5 matching bases. Trimming removed 1 base at V and 5 bases at J, with 18 bases between. The CDR3 sequence is 17 residues long. Germline V gene lookup returns CDR1 MNHNS and CDR2 SASEGT. The CDR3 sequence: CASSEEGWGILYQPQHF. The CDR3 nucleotides are TGTGCCAGCAGTGAAGAGGGGTGGGGGATCTTGTATCAGCCCCAGCATTTT.

The rearrangement joins TRBV2 to TRBJ1-2, with D perhaps TRBD1 (5 bases). This CDR3 region has 12 residues. V was cut by 8 bases and J by 9 bases, with 16 bases left in between. Germline lookup yields CDR1 SNHLY and CDR2 FYNNEI. CDR3 residues: CASAGTTISYTF. DNA for the CDR3: TGTGCCAGCGCGGGGACGACTATAAGCTACACCTTC.

This clone was picked up many times. This CDR3 reads CASSEYGGGGYTF. CDR3 bases: TGTGCCAGCAGTGAATATGGGGGCGGAGGCTACACCTTC. The V call is TRBV25-1, the J call TRBJ1-2; possibly TRBD1 for D (6 bases). V was clipped by 0 bases and J by 8 bases, with 10 bases between them. The germline V gene encodes CDR1 MGHDK and CDR2 SYGVNS. CDR3 size: 13 residues.

In its sample, this clone was seen a few times. The chain carries TRBV6-1 and TRBJ1-2, with D possibly matching TRBD1 (5 bases). The germline gives CDR1 MNHNS, CDR2 SASEGT. The CDR3 has 15 amino acids. The germline V and J ends were trimmed by 5 bases and 0 bases, with 13 bases remaining between them. In DNA, the CDR3 is TGTGCCAGCAGTCCGGGACGTTCAGCTAACTATGGCTACACCTTC. The encoded protein is CASSPGRSANYGYTF.

The chain carries TRBV7-2 and TRBJ1-4, with unresolved D. The CDR3 has 16 amino acids. CDR1 and CDR2 from the germline V gene are SGHTA and FQGNSA. Between the trimmed V and J ends, which lost 1 base and 7 bases, there was a span of 16 bases. The CDR3, as DNA: TGTGCCAGCAGCTTAGGAAGGGTAGGAAGTGGTGAAAAACTGTTTTTT. It translates to CASSLGRVGSGEKLFF.

This clone has at least ten counts. The genes are TRBV5-8 and TRBJ2-7; D not resolved. The V gene lost 1 base and the J gene lost 1 base, with 9 bases spanning the gap. Germline values: CDR1 SGHTS, CDR2 YDEGEE. This CDR3 has 14 residues. DNA for the CDR3: TGTGCCAGCAGCTTGATGGAGATATCCTACGAGCAGTACTTC. This translates into CASSLMEISYEQYF.

The chain recombines TRBV9 with TRBJ2-2; no clear D. V was trimmed by 5 bases and J by 4 bases, leaving 9 bases between them. Germline V gene lookup returns CDR1 SGDLS and CDR2 YYNGEE. The length of the CDR3 is 13 residues. The CDR3 protein is CASSPTATGELFF. Written as DNA, the CDR3 is TGTGCCAGCAGTCCAACAGCCACCGGGGAGCTGTTTTTT.

Comment on this clone: Since a much larger clone is just one base distant, this may be a read error. Other DNA sequences in this sample translate to the same CDR3. V gene TRBV7-3 combines with J gene TRBJ2-3; D is undetermined. The germline V gene has CDR1 SGHTA and CDR2 FQGTGA. V was clipped by 5 bases and J by 0 bases, with 6 bases between them. This CDR3 is built from 13 residues. The CDR3 loop is CASSPGSTDTQYF. The DNA of the CDR3 is TGTGCCAGCAGCCCCGGGAGCACAGATACGCAGTATTTT. The variable domain in full, with the rest retrieved from reference TRBV7-3 and TRBJ2-3, is GAGVSQTPSNKVTEKGKYVELRCDPISGHTALYWYRQSLGQGPEFLIYFQGTGAADDSGLPNDRFFAVRPEGSVSTLKIQRTERGDSAVYLCASSPGSTDTQYFGPGTRLTVL.

The chain carries TRBV7-8 and TRBJ1-4; 7 bases are a match to TRBD1. J lost 8 bases, V lost 3 bases, and 6 bases had no gene match. Germline lookup yields CDR1 SGHVS and CDR2 FQNEAQ. This CDR3 region has 14 residues. The CDR3 spells CASSLLTGSEKLFF. The CDR3 DNA follows: TGTGCCAGCAGCTTGTTGACAGGGTCCGAAAAACTGTTTTTT.

This clone was found a few times. This rearrangement joins TRBV11-2 to TRBJ2-7; D not resolved. Germline CDR1 SGHAT, CDR2 FQNNGV. The CDR3 sequence is 13 residues long. V lost 0 bases, J lost 7 bases, and 10 bases lay in between. The CDR3 loop is CASSLDFPAEQYF. The DNA for the CDR3 is TGTGCCAGCAGCTTAGATTTCCCGGCGGAGCAGTACTTC.

A word on this clone: One end of the junction fails to match germline, which may point to a read error. The chain uses TRBV7-2 and TRBJ1-5; D ambiguous. The V gene's germline CDR1 is SGHTA and CDR2 FQGNSA. The CDR3 loop spans 13 amino acids. The CDR3 spells CAGSPGRDQPQHF. The CDR3 DNA reads TGTGCCGGCAGCCCGGGCCGCGATCAGCCCCAGCATTTT. Full variable domain (missing parts from reference TRBV7-2 and TRBJ1-5): GAGVSQSPSNKVTEKGKDVELRCDPISGHTALYWYRQSLGQGLEFLIYFQGNSAPDKSGLPSDRFSAERTGGSVSTLTIQRTQQEDSAVYLCAGSPGRDQPQHFGDGTRLSIL.

The genes are TRBV18 and TRBJ1-1; D might be TRBD1 (5 bases). This CDR3 comprises 14 residues. V shed 4 bases and J shed 4 bases, with 13 bases lying between them. Germline CDR1 reads KGHSH; CDR2 reads LQKENI. The CDR3, as DNA: TGTGCCAGCTCACGGGAATGGGGGGGCACTGAAGCTTTCTTT. Protein sequence: CASSREWGGTEAFF.

J is TRBJ2-3 and V is TRBV7-2, with TRBD2 matching 8 bases. The CDR3 has 15 amino acids. From germline, CDR1 is SGHTA and CDR2 FQGNSA. J was trimmed by 4 bases and V by 5 bases; bases with no gene match: 8. The CDR3 reads CASSPRGGSADTQYF. The CDR3, as DNA: TGTGCCAGCAGCCCACGGGGGGGATCGGCAGATACGCAGTATTTT.

The gene calls are TRBV7-3 and TRBJ2-1, with D perhaps given as TRBD1 or TRBD2 (7 bases each). The CDR3 sequence is 16 residues long. Deletions cut 6 bases from V and 10 bases from J, with 25 bases between. Looked up from germline, CDR1 is SGHTA and CDR2 is FQGTGA. CDR3 in amino acids: CASSKGAGDGWAEQFF. DNA of the CDR3: TGTGCCAGCAGTAAGGGGGCGGGAGACGGTTGGGCGGAGCAGTTCTTC.

This clone has just one count. The rearrangement links TRBV10-3 to TRBJ2-3; TRBD2 is a possible D gene (5 bases). CDR1 and CDR2 from the germline V gene are ENHRY and SYGVKD. Trimming cost V 2 bases and J 8 bases, with 11 bases left between them. This CDR3 region has 13 residues. The CDR3: CAISEDGGGTQYF. In nucleotides, the CDR3 is TGTGCCATCAGTGAGGACGGTGGAGGTACGCAGTATTTT.

As concerns this clone: The same CDR3 arises from other DNA sequences in this sample as well. This sequence joins TRBV6-4 and TRBJ2-2, with 10 positions matching TRBD2. CDR1 is MRHNA, CDR2 SNTAGT, per germline. Germline trimming cut 4 bases from V and 3 bases from J; bases unmatched to any gene: 2. The CDR3 loop spans 15 amino acids. CDR3: CASSVLAGDTGELFF. DNA for the CDR3: TGTGCCAGCAGTGTTCTAGCGGGAGACACCGGGGAGCTGTTTTTT.

The rearrangement links TRBV29-1 to TRBJ1-2; D is undetermined. Looked up from germline, CDR1 is SQVTM and CDR2 is ANQGSEA. CDR3 length: 12 amino acids. The germline V and J ends were trimmed by 0 bases and 5 bases, with 7 bases remaining between them. The CDR3 DNA reads TGCAGCGTTGAAGATTGGCGTTATGGCTACACCTTC. This translates into CSVEDWRYGYTF.

This chain links TRBV5-1 with TRBJ2-2; a possible D gene is TRBD2 (6 bases). Germline-derived CDR1 and CDR2 are SGHRS and YFSETQ. Trimming pared 5 bases from V and 2 bases from J, leaving 16 bases between. The CDR3 consists of 16 residues. The CDR3 spells CASSLMAGPNTGELFF. The CDR3 DNA is TGCGCCAGCAGTTTAATGGCGGGACCAAACACCGGGGAGCTGTTTTTT.

To note about this clone: In the same sample, other DNA sequences code for this CDR3. The chain couples TRBV18 to TRBJ2-7; no reliable D call. The V and J ends lost 3 bases and 6 bases respectively, with 9 bases between them. The germline CDR1 and CDR2 sequences are KGHSH and LQKENI. This CDR3 is built from 12 residues. CDR3 protein: CASSPLGGEQYF. Written as DNA, the CDR3 is TGTGCCAGCTCACCTTTGGGCGGCGAGCAGTACTTC.

V is TRBV27 and J is TRBJ2-1; 11 nucleotides align to TRBD2. CDR1 is MNHEY and CDR2 is SMNVEV in the germline V gene (reference sequence). The CDR3 totals 15 residues. The junction had 6 bases not matched to a gene; V was cut back by 5 bases and J by 6 bases. The CDR3 loop is CASSRGGLAANEQFF. The CDR3 DNA is TGTGCCAGCAGTAGGGGGGGACTAGCGGCCAATGAGCAGTTCTTC.